This T cell receptor beta chain was observed in a study of blood T cell repertoires in COVID-19. Study-level background: The United States, Italy and Spain supplied acute and convalescent COVID-19 samples. Sample material is recorded as cDNA or gDNA derived from T cells, B-cell-depleted T cells, or PBMCs.

Original handling: Quantification of nucleated cells was approximated via reference gene primer amplification. TCRdb's table, derived via immunoSEQ multiplex PCR, lists solely in-frame clones and lacks some. From that table come the V and J calls and clone size; the DNA was used to work out D and trimming. The sample lists 200,000 to 300,000 clones, about 80% occurring once. There are 16 residues in the CDR3. CDR1 is LGHNA and CDR2 is YSLEER in the germline V gene. Trimming removed 4 bases from V and 3 bases from J; junction bases left unmatched: 6. The source material was peripheral blood. The chain recombines TRBV4-3 with TRBJ2-7; 13 bases agree with TRBD2. The source of this sequence is a human donor in a cohort sampled during active COVID-19. The chain's CDR3 is CASSPPGLAGFYEQYF. The CDR3 DNA follows: TGCGCCAGCAGCCCTCCGGGACTAGCGGGATTCTACGAGCAGTACTTC.